This is a list of T cell receptor beta chains from one sample in a study of blood T cell repertoires in COVID-19. Repertoires were generated with immunoSEQ multiplex PCR, while TCRdb's copy carries only in-frame clones and drops some. Seen here are 180,000 or so clones, 84% observed once, and the top ten hold around 7.5%. The sequencing sample was made of PBMCs or T cells enriched from blood (not recorded which). The origin of the receptors is a man aged 35 to 55 who had recovered from COVID-19. Both conserved end residues are part of each CDR3. D genes are given only for firm matches. The size of a clone is reported for some rows only, either as once, few or many, or as a class for expanded clones.

V	size	D	J	CDR3	DNA
TRBV2	once	TRBD2	TRBJ2-3	CANTGTSGLDTQYF	TGTGCCAACACCGGGACTAGCGGCTTAGATACGCAGTATTTT
TRBV4-2	NA	TRBD1	TRBJ1-3	CASSQATGEVGGNTIYF	TGTGCCAGCAGCCAAGCGACAGGGGAGGTTGGTGGAAACACCATATATTTT
TRBV10-3	few	NA	TRBJ1-1	CAISETGVTEAFF	TGTGCCATCAGTGAGACGGGTGTCACTGAAGCTTTCTTT
TRBV2	NA	NA	TRBJ2-3	CASSDRLVWGRSTDTQYF	TGTGCCAGCAGTGACCGTCTAGTGTGGGGGCGGAGCACAGATACGCAGTATTTT
TRBV3-1/TRBV3-2	NA	NA	TRBJ1-5	CASSQVQGNQPQHF	TGTGCCAGCAGCCAAGTACAGGGTAATCAGCCCCAGCATTTT
TRBV4-1	NA	NA	TRBJ1-3	CASSRGGWVGGGNTIYF	TGCGCCAGCAGCCGAGGTGGTTGGGTCGGCGGTGGAAACACCATATATTTT
TRBV10-2	NA	NA	TRBJ1-1	CATNWEGGRGTEAFF	TGCGCCACCAATTGGGAAGGTGGAAGGGGCACTGAAGCTTTCTTT
TRBV5-1	few	NA	TRBJ1-1	CASSQRRPNTEAFF	TGCGCCAGCAGCCAGCGTAGACCTAACACTGAAGCTTTCTTT
TRBV3-1/TRBV3-2	once	NA	TRBJ1-1	CASSQDLQPNTEAFF	TGTGCCAGCAGCCAAGATTTACAGCCGAACACTGAAGCTTTCTTT
TRBV7-9	NA	TRBD1	TRBJ2-7	CASSYGTEPYEQYF	TGTGCCAGCAGCTATGGGACAGAACCATACGAGCAGTACTTC
TRBV2	NA	NA	TRBJ1-5	CASSYSNQPQHF	TGTGCCAGCAGTTATAGCAATCAGCCCCAGCATTTT
TRBV3-1/TRBV3-2	NA	TRBD1	TRBJ2-7	CASSRTGQYEQYF	TGTGCCAGCAGCCGGACAGGGCAATACGAGCAGTACTTC
TRBV3-1/TRBV3-2	NA	TRBD1	TRBJ1-1	CASSQVGTGGNTEAFF	TGTGCCAGCAGCCAAGTTGGGACAGGCGGGAACACTGAAGCTTTCTTT
TRBV7-2	NA	TRBD1	TRBJ1-5	CASSLDRDHQPQHF	TGTGCCAGCAGCCTCGACAGGGATCATCAGCCCCAGCATTTT
TRBV5-1	once	TRBD2	TRBJ2-3	CASSLELAEGTQYF	TGCGCCAGCAGCTTGGAGCTAGCGGAAGGGACGCAGTATTTT
TRBV7-2	many	NA	TRBJ1-1	CASRQDGLNTEAFF	TGTGCCAGCAGACAGGACGGCTTGAACACTGAAGCTTTCTTT
TRBV5-1	NA	NA	TRBJ2-5	CASSLAQGGPETQYF	TGCGCCAGCAGCTTGGCACAGGGTGGTCCCGAGACCCAGTACTTC
TRBV4-1	few	TRBD1	TRBJ1-1	CASSPSRTGPVNTEAFF	TGCGCCAGCAGCCCCTCGAGGACAGGACCTGTTAACACTGAAGCTTTCTTT
TRBV4-2	once	NA	TRBJ2-7	CASSPSEGGGYEQYF	TGTGCCAGCAGCCCTTCGGAAGGGGGGGGATACGAGCAGTACTTC
TRBV4-2	NA	TRBD2	TRBJ2-5	CASSPGTSGDQETQYF	TGTGCCAGCAGCCCGGGGACTAGCGGGGACCAAGAGACCCAGTACTTC
TRBV4-1	once	NA	TRBJ1-2	CASTRSADSTNANYGYTF	TGCGCCAGCACCCGATCAGCGGACTCAACAAACGCCAACTATGGCTACACCTTC
TRBV4-1	NA	NA	TRBJ2-1	CASSPNAGPEQFF	TGCGCCAGCAGCCCTAACGCGGGGCCGGAGCAGTTCTTC
TRBV3-1/TRBV3-2	NA	TRBD2	TRBJ2-7	CASSLLAGGSFGKQYF	TGTGCCAGCAGCCTTTTAGCGGGGGGCAGTTTCGGCAAGCAGTACTTC
TRBV12-3/TRBV12-4	NA	NA	TRBJ1-3	CASSLSGGNTIYF	TGTGCCAGCAGTCTCTCAGGCGGAAACACCATATATTTT
TRBV2	few	NA	TRBJ1-1	CASRAPAGTEAFF	TGTGCCAGCAGGGCCCCAGCGGGCACTGAAGCTTTCTTT
TRBV6-2/TRBV6-3	NA	TRBD2	TRBJ2-7	CASSYLRGGQYEQYF	TGTGCCAGCAGTTACCTCCGGGGGGGCCAGTACGAGCAGTACTTC
TRBV19	NA	TRBD1	TRBJ1-1	CASSGQGNLNTEAFF	TGTGCCAGTAGTGGACAGGGTAATTTGAACACTGAAGCTTTCTTT
TRBV13	NA	NA	TRBJ1-3	CASSLGQISGNTIYF	TGTGCCAGCAGCTTAGGACAGATCTCTGGAAACACCATATATTTT
TRBV5-1	NA	NA	TRBJ2-3	CASSLGGISDTQYF	TGCGCCAGCAGCTTGGGCGGTATCTCAGATACGCAGTATTTT
TRBV3-1/TRBV3-2	NA	NA	TRBJ2-3	CASSQEGFWAYF	TGTGCCAGCAGCCAGGAGGGCTTTTGGGCATATTTT
TRBV4-1	NA	TRBD1	TRBJ1-6	CASSSPDRANNSPLHF	TGCGCCAGCAGCTCACCGGACAGGGCGAATAATTCACCCCTCCACTTT
TRBV7-2	NA	NA	TRBJ2-4	CASSFGGRAKNIQYF	TGTGCCAGCAGCTTCGGGGGGCGCGCCAAAAACATTCAGTACTTC
TRBV6-5	NA	TRBD2	TRBJ2-3	CASRPGGGGTDTQYF	TGTGCCAGCAGGCCGGGGGGAGGAGGCACAGATACGCAGTATTTT
TRBV19	NA	TRBD1	TRBJ1-1	CASSIQGAIPEAFF	TGTGCCAGTAGTATCCAGGGGGCGATCCCTGAAGCTTTCTTT
TRBV30	NA	TRBD1	TRBJ1-2	CASGQENSPGYTF	TGTGCGTCGGGACAGGAAAATTCCCCGGGCTACACCTTC
TRBV3-1/TRBV3-2	few	NA	TRBJ2-3	CASSASEAADTQYF	TGTGCCAGTTCTGCATCGGAAGCGGCAGATACGCAGTATTTT